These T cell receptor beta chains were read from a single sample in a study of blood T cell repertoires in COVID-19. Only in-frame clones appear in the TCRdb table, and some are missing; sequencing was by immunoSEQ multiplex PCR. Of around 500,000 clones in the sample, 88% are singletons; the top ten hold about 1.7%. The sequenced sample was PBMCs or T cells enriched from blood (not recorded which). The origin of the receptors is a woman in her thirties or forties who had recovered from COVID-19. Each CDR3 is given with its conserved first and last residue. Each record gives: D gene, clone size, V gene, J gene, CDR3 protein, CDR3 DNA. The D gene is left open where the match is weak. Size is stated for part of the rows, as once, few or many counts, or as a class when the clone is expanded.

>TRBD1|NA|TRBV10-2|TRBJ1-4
CASRDVGGKSEKLFF
TGCGCCAGCAGGGACGTAGGGGGCAAGAGTGAAAAACTGTTTTTT
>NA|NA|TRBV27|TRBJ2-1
CASSLSGQGGYEQFF
TGTGCCAGCAGTTTATCAGGACAGGGAGGGTATGAGCAGTTCTTC
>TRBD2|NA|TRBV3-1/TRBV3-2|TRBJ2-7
CASSLTSGSNYEQYF
TGTGCCAGCAGCCTAACTAGCGGGAGTAACTACGAGCAGTACTTC
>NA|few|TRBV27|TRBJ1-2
CASSLKGEGYGYTF
TGTGCCAGCAGTTTGAAGGGGGAGGGCTATGGCTACACCTTC
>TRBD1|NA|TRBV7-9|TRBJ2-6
CASIQSGRGLSSGANVLTF
TGTGCCAGTATACAATCGGGCAGGGGGTTAAGCTCTGGGGCCAACGTCCTGACTTTC
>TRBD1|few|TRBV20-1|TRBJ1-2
CSASARDRGNYGYTF
TGCAGTGCTAGTGCCCGGGACAGGGGGAACTATGGCTACACCTTC
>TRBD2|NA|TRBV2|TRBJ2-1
CASPGGGSSYNEQFF
TGTGCCAGCCCTGGGGGGGGTAGCTCCTACAATGAGCAGTTCTTC
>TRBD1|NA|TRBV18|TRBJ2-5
CASSRAGTGLQETQYF
TGTGCCAGCTCACGCGCCGGGACAGGTCTTCAAGAGACCCAGTACTTC
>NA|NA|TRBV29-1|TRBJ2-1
CSVERQTGRDFF
TGCAGCGTCGAGAGACAAACAGGGAGGGACTTCTTC
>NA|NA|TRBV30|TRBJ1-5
CAWSVGDNNQPQHF
TGTGCCTGGAGTGTAGGGGACAATAATCAGCCCCAGCATTTT
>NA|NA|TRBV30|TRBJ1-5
CAWSGTANQPQHF
TGTGCCTGGAGTGGGACAGCGAATCAGCCCCAGCATTTT
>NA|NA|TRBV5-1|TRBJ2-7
CASSLALARKQYF
TGCGCCAGCAGCTTGGCCCTAGCGCGCAAGCAGTACTTC
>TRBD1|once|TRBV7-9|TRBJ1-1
CASSPQTGLTEAFF
TGTGCCAGCAGCCCCCAGACAGGGTTGACTGAAGCTTTCTTT
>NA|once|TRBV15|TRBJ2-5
CATRSLPFGGPQETQYF
TGTGCCACCCGGTCCTTGCCTTTCGGGGGTCCCCAAGAGACCCAGTACTTC
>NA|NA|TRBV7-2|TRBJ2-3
CASSSYPAGSTDTQYF
TGTGCCAGCAGCTCCTACCCAGCGGGTAGCACAGATACGCAGTATTTT
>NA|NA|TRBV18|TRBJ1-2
CASSRDSGSGYTF
TGTGCCAGCTCACGGGACTCGGGGAGCGGCTACACCTTC
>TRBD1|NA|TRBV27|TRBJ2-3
CASGPYSGGFSTDTQYF
TGTGCCAGCGGACCTTACTCAGGGGGATTTAGCACAGATACGCAGTATTTT
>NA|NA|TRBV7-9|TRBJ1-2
CASSSRTEPNYGYTF
TGTGCCAGCAGCTCACGGACAGAGCCTAACTATGGCTACACCTTC
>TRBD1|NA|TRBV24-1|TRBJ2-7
CATSDPGQGEQYF
TGTGCCACCAGTGACCCCGGACAGGGCGAGCAGTACTTC
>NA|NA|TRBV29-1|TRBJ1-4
CSVEDAHRGEKLFF
TGCAGCGTTGAAGATGCGCACCGGGGTGAAAAACTGTTTTTT
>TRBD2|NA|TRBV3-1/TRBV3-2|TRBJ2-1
CASSQVSGRAYEQFF
TGTGCCAGCAGCCAAGTGAGCGGGAGGGCCTATGAGCAGTTCTTC
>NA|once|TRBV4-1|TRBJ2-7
CASSQESSGGYEQYF
TGCGCCAGCAGCCAGGAGTCGTCAGGAGGATACGAGCAGTACTTC
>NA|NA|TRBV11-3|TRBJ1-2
CASSKAGNYGYTF
TGTGCCAGCAGCAAAGCCGGGAACTATGGCTACACCTTC
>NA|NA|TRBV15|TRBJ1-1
CATSRGQGRRTEAFF
TGTGCCACCAGCAGAGGCCAGGGGCGGAGGACTGAAGCTTTCTTT
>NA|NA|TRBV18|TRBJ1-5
CASSPIGGRDQPQHF
TGTGCCAGCTCACCAATTGGGGGCCGAGATCAGCCCCAGCATTTT
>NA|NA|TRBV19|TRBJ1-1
CASSRGRTEAFF
TGTGCCAGTAGTAGGGGGCGCACTGAAGCTTTCTTT
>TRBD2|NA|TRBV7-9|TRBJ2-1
CASSSSGYYNEQFF
TGTGCCAGCTCGTCTAGCGGGTACTACAATGAGCAGTTCTTC
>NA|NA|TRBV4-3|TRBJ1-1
CASSQDRRATEAFF
TGCGCCAGCAGCCAAGATCGCAGGGCCACTGAAGCTTTCTTT
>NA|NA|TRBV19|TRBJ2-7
CASSRDISYEQYF
TGTGCCAGTAGTCGGGACATATCCTACGAGCAGTACTTC
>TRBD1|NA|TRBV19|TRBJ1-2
CASSEGQGRGGYTF
TGTGCCAGTAGTGAGGGACAGGGGAGGGGTGGCTACACCTTC
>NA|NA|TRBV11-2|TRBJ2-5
CASSSGETQYF
TGTGCCAGCAGCTCGGGGGAGACCCAGTACTTC
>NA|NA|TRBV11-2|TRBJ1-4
CASSPRTDTEKLFF
TGTGCCAGCAGCCCTCGGACAGATACCGAAAAACTGTTTTTT
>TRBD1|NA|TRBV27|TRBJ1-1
CASSLSTTGRLNTEAFF
TGTGCCAGCAGTTTATCGACGACAGGGCGCTTGAACACTGAAGCTTTCTTT
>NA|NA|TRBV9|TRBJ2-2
CASSASRLVGGELFF
TGTGCCAGCAGCGCCTCCAGACTAGTGGGCGGGGAGCTGTTTTTT
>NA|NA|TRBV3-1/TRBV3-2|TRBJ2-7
CASSQTPTSYEQYF
TGTGCCAGCAGCCAGACACCAACCTCCTACGAGCAGTACTTC
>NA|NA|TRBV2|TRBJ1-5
CASSELQAQHF
TGTGCCAGCAGTGAATTGCAGGCCCAGCATTTT
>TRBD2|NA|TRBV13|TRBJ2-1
CASSPTSGSDDNEQFF
TGTGCCAGCAGCCCGACTAGCGGGAGTGACGACAATGAGCAGTTCTTC
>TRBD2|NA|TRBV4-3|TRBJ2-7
CASTTGLVSNEQYF
TGCGCCAGCACCACGGGACTAGTCTCTAACGAGCAGTACTTC
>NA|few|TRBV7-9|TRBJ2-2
CASSQRRGELFF
TGTGCCAGCAGCCAGCGAAGGGGGGAGCTGTTTTTT
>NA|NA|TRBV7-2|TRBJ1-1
CASSFSWGQLSEAFF
TGTGCCAGCAGCTTTAGTTGGGGGCAACTATCTGAAGCTTTCTTT
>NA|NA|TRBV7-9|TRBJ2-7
CASSLARTPEPYEQYF
TGTGCCAGCAGCTTAGCGAGGACTCCAGAACCCTACGAGCAGTACTTC
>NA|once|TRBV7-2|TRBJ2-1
CASRGQGSSYNEQFF
TGTGCCAGCAGGGGTCAGGGAAGCTCCTACAATGAGCAGTTCTTC
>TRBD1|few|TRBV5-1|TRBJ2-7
CASSSKTGEKGYEQYF
TGCGCCAGCAGCTCCAAAACAGGGGAAAAGGGCTACGAGCAGTACTTC
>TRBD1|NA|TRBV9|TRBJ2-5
CASSVGDRQETQYF
TGTGCCAGCAGCGTTGGGGACAGACAAGAGACCCAGTACTTC
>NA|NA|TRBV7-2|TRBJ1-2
CASSLGGSYNYGYTF
TGTGCCAGCAGCTTGGGGGGGTCCTATAACTATGGCTACACCTTC
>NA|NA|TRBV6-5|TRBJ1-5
CASSSLGGYGQPQHF
TGTGCCAGCAGTTCCTTGGGGGGGTACGGTCAGCCCCAGCATTTT
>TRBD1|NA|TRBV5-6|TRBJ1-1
CASSFGHRGVEAFF
TGTGCCAGCAGCTTTGGTCACAGGGGAGTCGAAGCTTTCTTT
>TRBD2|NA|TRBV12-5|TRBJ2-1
CASQRSGSFYNEQFF
TGTGCTAGTCAGCGGAGCGGGAGTTTTTACAATGAGCAGTTCTTC
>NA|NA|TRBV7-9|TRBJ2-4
CASREIKNIQYF
TGTGCCAGCAGGGAGATAAAAAACATTCAGTACTTC
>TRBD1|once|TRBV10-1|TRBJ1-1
CASSGLGQPNTEAFF
TGCGCCAGCAGTGGATTGGGACAGCCGAACACTGAAGCTTTCTTT
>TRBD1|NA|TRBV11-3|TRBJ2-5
CASSLDVTGVGETQYF
TGTGCCAGCAGCTTAGACGTGACAGGGGTGGGGGAGACCCAGTACTTC
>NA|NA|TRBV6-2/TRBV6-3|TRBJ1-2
CASSYAARSGYGYTF
TGTGCCAGCAGTTACGCCGCGCGGAGTGGCTATGGCTACACCTTC
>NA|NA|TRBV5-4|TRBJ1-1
CASSLDRGSTEAFF
TGTGCCAGCAGCTTGGACCGTGGGAGCACTGAAGCTTTCTTT
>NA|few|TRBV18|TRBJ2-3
CASSPRGTDTQYF
TGTGCCAGCTCACCAAGAGGCACAGATACGCAGTATTTT
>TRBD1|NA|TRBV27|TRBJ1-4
CASSLGRGLATNEKLFF
TGTGCCAGCAGTTTAGGCAGGGGGCTTGCAACTAATGAAAAACTGTTTTTT